This record looks at one T cell receptor (beta chain) sequence and its context. This sample was taken from a study of blood T cell repertoires in COVID-19. Study background: Acute and convalescent COVID-19 samples came from the United States, Italy and Spain.

Recovered status in Cohort 3 required two negative PCRs, clearance, or symptom resolution. CDR1 SGHDT and CDR2 YYEEEE come from the germline V gene. J was trimmed by 0 bases and V by 0 bases; bases with no gene match: 4. The CDR3 consists of 16 residues. Using immunoSEQ multiplex PCR, the repertoire was profiled, and TCRdb retains in-frame clones only, with some absent. This table holds over 110,000 clones, around 87% found once. The sample was PBMCs or T cells enriched from blood (not recorded which). The clonotype originates from a man aged 55-75 years who had recovered from COVID-19. The chain uses TRBV5-6 and TRBJ2-3; 7 nucleotides agree with TRBD2. The CDR3 DNA follows: TGTGCCAGCAGCTTGGATCCTAGCGGCAGCACAGATACGCAGTATTTT. Protein product: CASSLDPSGSTDTQYF. Together with reference TRBV5-6 and TRBJ2-3, the CDR3 gives the full variable domain: DAGVTQSPTHLIKTRGQQVTLRCSPKSGHDTVSWYQQALGQGPQFIFQYYEEEERQRGNFPDRFSGHQFPNYSSELNVNALLLGDSALYLCASSLDPSGSTDTQYFGPGTRLTVL.